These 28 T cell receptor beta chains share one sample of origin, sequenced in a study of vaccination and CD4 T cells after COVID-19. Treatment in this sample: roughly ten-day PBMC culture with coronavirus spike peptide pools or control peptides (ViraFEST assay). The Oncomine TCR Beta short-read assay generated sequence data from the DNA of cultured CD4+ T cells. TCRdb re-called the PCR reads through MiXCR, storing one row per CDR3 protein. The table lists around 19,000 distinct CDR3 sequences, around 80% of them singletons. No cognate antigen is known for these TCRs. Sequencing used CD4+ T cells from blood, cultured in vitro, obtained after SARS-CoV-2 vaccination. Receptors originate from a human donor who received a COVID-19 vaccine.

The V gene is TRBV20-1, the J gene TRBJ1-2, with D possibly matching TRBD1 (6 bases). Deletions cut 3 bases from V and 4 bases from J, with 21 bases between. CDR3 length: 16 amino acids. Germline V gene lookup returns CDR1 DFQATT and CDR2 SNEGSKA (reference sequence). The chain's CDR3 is CSARDLGAGTLYGYTF. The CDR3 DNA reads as TGCAGTGCTAGGGACTTGGGGGCAGGGACCCTCTATGGCTACACCTTC.

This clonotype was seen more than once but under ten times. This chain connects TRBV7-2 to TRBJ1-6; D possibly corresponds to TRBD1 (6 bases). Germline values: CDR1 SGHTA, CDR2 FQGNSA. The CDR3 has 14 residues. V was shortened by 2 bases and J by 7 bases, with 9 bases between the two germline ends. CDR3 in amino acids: CASSLRTENSPLHF. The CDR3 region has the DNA TGTGCCAGCAGCTTACGGACAGAAAATTCACCCCTCCACTTT.

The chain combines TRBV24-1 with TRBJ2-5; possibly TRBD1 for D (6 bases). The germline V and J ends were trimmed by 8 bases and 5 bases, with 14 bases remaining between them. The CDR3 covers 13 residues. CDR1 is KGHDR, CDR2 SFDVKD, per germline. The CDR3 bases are TGTGCCACCATGGACAGCGCAGAGGAGACCCAGTACTTC. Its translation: CATMDSAEETQYF.

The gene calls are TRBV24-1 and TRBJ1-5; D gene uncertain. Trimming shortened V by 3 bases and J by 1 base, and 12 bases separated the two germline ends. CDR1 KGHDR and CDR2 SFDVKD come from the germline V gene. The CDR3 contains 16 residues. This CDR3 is CATSDSGQDSNQPQHF. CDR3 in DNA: TGTGCCACCAGTGATAGTGGGCAGGACAGCAATCAGCCCCAGCATTTT.

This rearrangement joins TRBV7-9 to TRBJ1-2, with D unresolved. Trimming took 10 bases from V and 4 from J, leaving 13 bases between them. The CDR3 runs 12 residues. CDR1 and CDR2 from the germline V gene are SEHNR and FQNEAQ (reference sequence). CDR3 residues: CATSRQAYGYTF. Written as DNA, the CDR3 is TGTGCCACCTCGCGGCAGGCCTATGGCTACACCTTC.

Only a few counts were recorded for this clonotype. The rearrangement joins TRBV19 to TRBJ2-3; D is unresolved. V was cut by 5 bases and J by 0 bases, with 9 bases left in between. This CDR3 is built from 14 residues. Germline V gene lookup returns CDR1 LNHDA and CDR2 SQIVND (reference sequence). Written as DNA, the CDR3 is TGTGCCAGTAGTGGGCAGACCAGCACAGATACGCAGTATTTT. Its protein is CASSGQTSTDTQYF.

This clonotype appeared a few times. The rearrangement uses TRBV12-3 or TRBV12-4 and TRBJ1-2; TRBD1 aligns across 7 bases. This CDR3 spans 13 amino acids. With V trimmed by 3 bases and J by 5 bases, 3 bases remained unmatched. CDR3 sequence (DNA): TGTGCCAGCAGTTTGGGGACAGATTATGGCTACACCTTC. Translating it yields CASSLGTDYGYTF.

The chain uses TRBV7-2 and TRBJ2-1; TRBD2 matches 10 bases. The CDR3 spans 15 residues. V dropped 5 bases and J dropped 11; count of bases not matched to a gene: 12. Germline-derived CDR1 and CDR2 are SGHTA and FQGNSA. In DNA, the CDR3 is TGTGCCAGCAGCCCCCTGGGGCTAGCGGGGGCCCAGCAGTTCTTC. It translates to CASSPLGLAGAQQFF.

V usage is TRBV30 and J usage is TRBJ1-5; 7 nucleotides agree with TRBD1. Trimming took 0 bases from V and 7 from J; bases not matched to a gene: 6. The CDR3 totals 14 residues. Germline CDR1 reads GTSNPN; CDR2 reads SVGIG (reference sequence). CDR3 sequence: CAWSVQGGRQPQHF. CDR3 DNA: TGTGCCTGGAGTGTACAAGGGGGCAGGCAGCCCCAGCATTTT. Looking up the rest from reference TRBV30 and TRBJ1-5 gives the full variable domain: SQTIHQWPATLVQPVGSPLSLECTVEGTSNPNLYWYRQAAGRGLQLLFYSVGIGQISSEVPQNLSASRPQDRQFILSSKKLLLSDSGFYLCAWSVQGGRQPQHFGDGTRLSIL.

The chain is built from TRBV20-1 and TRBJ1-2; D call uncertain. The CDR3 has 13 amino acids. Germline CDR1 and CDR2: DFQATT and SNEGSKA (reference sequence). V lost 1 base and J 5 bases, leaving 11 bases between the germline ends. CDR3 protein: CSARVGSEYGYTF. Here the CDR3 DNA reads TGCAGTGCTAGAGTAGGGTCAGAGTATGGCTACACCTTC.

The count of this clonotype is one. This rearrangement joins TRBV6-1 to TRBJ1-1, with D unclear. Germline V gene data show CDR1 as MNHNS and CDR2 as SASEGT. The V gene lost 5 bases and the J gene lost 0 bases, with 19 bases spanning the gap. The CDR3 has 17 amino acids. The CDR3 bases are TGTGCCAGCAGTACCGGGAGACTGCCTGTCATGAACACTGAAGCTTTCTTT. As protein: CASSTGRLPVMNTEAFF.

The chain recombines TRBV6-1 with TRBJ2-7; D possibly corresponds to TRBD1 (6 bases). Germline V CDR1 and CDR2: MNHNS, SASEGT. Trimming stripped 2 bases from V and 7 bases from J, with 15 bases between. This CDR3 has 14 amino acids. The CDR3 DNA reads TGTGCCAGCAGTGAAAGTTGGACAGCCTCTGAGCAGTACTTC. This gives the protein CASSESWTASEQYF.

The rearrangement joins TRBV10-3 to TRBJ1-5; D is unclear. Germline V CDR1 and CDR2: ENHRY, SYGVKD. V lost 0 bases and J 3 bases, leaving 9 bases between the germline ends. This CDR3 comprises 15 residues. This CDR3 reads CAISESGLVNQPQHF. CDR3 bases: TGTGCCATCAGTGAGTCAGGTCTAGTCAATCAGCCCCAGCATTTT.

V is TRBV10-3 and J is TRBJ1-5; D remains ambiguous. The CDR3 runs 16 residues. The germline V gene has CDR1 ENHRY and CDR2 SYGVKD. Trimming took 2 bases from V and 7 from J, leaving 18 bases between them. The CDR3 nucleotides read TGTGCCATCAGTGAGATGGACCAGCTGGCCGGCCAGCCCCAGCATTTT. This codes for CAISEMDQLAGQPQHF.

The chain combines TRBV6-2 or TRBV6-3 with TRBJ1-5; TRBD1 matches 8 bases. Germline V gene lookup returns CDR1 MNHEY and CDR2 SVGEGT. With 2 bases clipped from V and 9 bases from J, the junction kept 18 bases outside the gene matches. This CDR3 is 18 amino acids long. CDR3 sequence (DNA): TGTGCCAGCAGTTACGGCAGGGGGCAACGGAGCCTCGGACGGCCCCAGCATTTT. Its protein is CASSYGRGQRSLGRPQHF.

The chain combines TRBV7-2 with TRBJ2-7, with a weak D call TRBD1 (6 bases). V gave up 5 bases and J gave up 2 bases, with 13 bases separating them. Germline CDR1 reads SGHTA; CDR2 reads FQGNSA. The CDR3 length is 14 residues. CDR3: CASSVVQGAYEQYF. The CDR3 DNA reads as TGTGCCAGCAGCGTCGTACAGGGAGCCTACGAGCAGTACTTC.

The DNA for the CDR3 is TGTGCCAGCACTAGCTTCAGGGGACCTTCGGCCCAGTACTTC. This codes for CASTSFRGPSAQYF. The V gene is TRBV25-1, the J gene TRBJ2-5; tentatively, D is TRBD1 (6 bases). The CDR3 is 14 residues long. Between the trimmed V and J ends, which lost 7 bases and 9 bases, there was a span of 21 bases. In germline, CDR1 is MGHDK, CDR2 SYGVNS.

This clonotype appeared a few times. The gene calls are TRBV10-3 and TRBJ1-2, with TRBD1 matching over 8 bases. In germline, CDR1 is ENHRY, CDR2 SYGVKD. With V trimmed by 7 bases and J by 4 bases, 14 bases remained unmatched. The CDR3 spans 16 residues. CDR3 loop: CAINGQGAKAGYGYTF. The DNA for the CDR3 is TGTGCCATCAACGGGCAGGGGGCAAAGGCAGGCTATGGCTACACCTTC.

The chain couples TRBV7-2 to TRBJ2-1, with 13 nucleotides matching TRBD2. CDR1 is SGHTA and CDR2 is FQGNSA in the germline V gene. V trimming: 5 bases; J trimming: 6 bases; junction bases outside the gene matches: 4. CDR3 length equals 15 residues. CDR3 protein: CASSNGLAGVNEQFF. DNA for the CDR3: TGTGCCAGCAGCAACGGACTAGCGGGGGTCAATGAGCAGTTCTTC.

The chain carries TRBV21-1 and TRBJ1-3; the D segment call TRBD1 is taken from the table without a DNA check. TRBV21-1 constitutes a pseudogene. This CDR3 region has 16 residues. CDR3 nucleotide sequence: TGTGCCAGCAGCACTCTACAGGGGGCGCCTGGAAACACCATATATTTT. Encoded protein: CASSTLQGAPGNTIYF.

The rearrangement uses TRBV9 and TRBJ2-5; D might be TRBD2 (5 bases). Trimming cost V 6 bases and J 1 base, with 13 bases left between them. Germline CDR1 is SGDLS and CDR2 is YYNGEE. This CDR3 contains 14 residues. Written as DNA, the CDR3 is TGTGCCAGCAACCGCGGAGGCGCCCAAGAGACCCAGTACTTC. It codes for CASNRGGAQETQYF.

CDR3 protein: CASTRARQGSYNSPLHF. The CDR3 nucleotides read TGTGCCAGCACCAGAGCGAGACAGGGCTCCTATAATTCACCCCTCCACTTT. The chain uses TRBV12-3 or TRBV12-4 and TRBJ1-6; 7 bases match TRBD1. J gave up 0 bases and V 7 bases, and 9 bases lay outside the gene matches. CDR3 length: 17 residues.

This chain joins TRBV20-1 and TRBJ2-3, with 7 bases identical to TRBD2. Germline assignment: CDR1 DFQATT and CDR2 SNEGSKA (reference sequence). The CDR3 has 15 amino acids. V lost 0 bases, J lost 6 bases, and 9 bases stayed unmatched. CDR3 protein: CSARDDIAGGDTQYF. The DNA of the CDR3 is TGCAGTGCTAGAGATGACATAGCGGGCGGGGATACGCAGTATTTT.

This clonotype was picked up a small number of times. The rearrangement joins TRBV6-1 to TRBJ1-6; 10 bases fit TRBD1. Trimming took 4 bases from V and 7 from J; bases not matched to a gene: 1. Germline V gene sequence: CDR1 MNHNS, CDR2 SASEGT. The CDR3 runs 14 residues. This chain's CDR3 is CASSVTGGNSPLHF. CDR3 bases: TGTGCCAGCAGTGTGACAGGGGGCAATTCACCCCTCCACTTT.

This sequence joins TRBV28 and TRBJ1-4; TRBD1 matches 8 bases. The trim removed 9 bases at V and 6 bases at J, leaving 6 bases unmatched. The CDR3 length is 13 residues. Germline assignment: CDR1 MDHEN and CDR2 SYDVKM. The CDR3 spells CASRDRSDEKLFF. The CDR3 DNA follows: TGTGCCAGTAGGGACAGGTCCGATGAAAAACTGTTTTTT.

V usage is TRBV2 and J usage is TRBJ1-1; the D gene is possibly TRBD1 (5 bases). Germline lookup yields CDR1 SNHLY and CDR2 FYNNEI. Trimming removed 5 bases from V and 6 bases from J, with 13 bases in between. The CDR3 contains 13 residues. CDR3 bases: TGTGCCAGCAGTACAGGACGAACGGCTGAAGCTTTCTTT. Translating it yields CASSTGRTAEAFF.

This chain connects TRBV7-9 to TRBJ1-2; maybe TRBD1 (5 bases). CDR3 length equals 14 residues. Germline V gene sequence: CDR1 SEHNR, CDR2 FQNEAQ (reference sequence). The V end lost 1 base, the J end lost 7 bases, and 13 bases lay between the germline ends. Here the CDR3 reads CASSLVGREVGYTF. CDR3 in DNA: TGTGCCAGCAGCTTAGTAGGCAGGGAGGTTGGCTACACCTTC.

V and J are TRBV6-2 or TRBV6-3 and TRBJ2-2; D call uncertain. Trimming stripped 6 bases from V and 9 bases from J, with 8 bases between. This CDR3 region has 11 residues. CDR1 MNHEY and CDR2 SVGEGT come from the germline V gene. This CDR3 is CASSDRRELFF. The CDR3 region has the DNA TGTGCCAGCAGCGACCGAAGGGAGCTGTTTTTT.